The entry that follows covers one T cell receptor (beta chain) sequence. Antigen specificity is unknown. This sample is part of a study of identifying expanded T cells in peripheral blood. Study-level results: Differentially abundant clones: 0.95 to 1.5 between replicates, 16.4 at about two weeks, approximately 19 at four. Approximately 2-week clone count variance significantly increased as total template count grew.

During the collection period, no donor immune events like infections were recorded. The assay was immunoSEQ multiplex PCR, and TCRdb's table has in-frame clones only and misses some. This sample has more than 90,000 clones, with around nine tenths found just once. Sample: blood. The receptor was isolated from a person aged 18 to 75 in good health.

The CDR3 nucleotides are TGTGCCAGCAGCTTACCCGGTGGAAACACCATATATTTT. It encodes CASSLPGGNTIYF. This chain links TRBV11-2 with TRBJ1-3; D gene ambiguous. V was shortened by 2 bases and J by 3 bases, with 5 bases between the two germline ends. In germline, CDR1 is SGHAT, CDR2 FQNNGV. This CDR3 is built from 13 residues.